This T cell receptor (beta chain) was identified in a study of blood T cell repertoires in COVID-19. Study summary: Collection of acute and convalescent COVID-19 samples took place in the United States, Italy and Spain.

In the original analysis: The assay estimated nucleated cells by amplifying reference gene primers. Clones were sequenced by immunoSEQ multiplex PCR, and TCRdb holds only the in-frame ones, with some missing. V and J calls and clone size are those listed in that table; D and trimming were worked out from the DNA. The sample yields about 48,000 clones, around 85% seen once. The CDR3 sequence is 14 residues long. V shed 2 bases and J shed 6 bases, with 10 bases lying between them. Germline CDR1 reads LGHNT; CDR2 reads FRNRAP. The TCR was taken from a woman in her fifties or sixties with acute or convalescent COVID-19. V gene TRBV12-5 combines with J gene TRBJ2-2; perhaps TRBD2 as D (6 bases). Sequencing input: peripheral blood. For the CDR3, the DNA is TGTGCTAGTGGTTTGCCGACTAGTTCCGGGGAGCTGTTTTTT. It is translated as CASGLPTSSGELFF.